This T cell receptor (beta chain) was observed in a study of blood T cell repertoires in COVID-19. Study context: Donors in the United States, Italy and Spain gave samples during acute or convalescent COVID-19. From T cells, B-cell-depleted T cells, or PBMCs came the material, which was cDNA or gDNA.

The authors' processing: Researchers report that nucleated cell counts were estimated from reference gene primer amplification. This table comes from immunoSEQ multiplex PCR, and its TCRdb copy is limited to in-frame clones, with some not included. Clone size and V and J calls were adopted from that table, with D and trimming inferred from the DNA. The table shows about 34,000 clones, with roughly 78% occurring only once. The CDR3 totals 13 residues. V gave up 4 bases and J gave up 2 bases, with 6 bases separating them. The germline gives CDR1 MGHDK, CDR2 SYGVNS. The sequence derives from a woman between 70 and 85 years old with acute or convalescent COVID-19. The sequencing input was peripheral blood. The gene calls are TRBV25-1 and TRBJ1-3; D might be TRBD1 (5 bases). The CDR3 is CASSGGAGNTIYF. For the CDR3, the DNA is TGTGCCAGCAGTGGGGGGGCTGGAAACACCATATATTTT. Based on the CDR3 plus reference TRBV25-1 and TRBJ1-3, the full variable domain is EADIYQTPRYLVIGTGKKITLECSQTMGHDKMYWYQQDPGMELHLIHYSYGVNSTEKGDLSSESTVSRIRTEHFPLTLESARPSHTSQYLCASSGGAGNTIYFGEGSWLTVV.